The present entry profiles one T cell receptor beta chain with its context. The sample comes from a study of beta chain features in type 1 diabetes. Germline CDR1 and CDR2: MNHEY and SMNVEV (reference sequence). This CDR3 comprises 15 residues. Trimming stripped 4 bases from V and 0 bases from J, with 7 bases between. TCRB transcripts that were expressed got sequenced, as all of the isolated RNA had been reverse transcribed. The assay was immunoSEQ multiplex PCR, and TCRdb's table has in-frame clones only and misses some. This table has about 320,000 clones, 13% to 15% appearing once. The sequenced sample consisted of central memory CD4+ T cells from blood. The receptor was derived from a man in his thirties or forties in good health. The V call is TRBV27, the J call TRBJ2-6; D gene uncertain. The CDR3 protein is CASSSAFSGANVLTF. CDR3 in DNA: TGTGCCAGCAGTTCGGCGTTCTCTGGGGCCAACGTCCTGACTTTC.